These 5 T cell receptor beta chains originate from one sample sequenced in a study of lung T cells in sarcoidosis with Löfgren's syndrome. TCRdb re-called the reads with MiXCR, one entry per CDR3 protein. The repertoire has some 65,000 distinct CDR3 sequences, roughly 20% of them found once; the top ten carry about 2.5%. Sequenced: CD4+ T cells from PBMCs. These receptors were collected from a human donor with sarcoidosis (Löfgren's syndrome or another form), or a control subject (not recorded which).

A word on this clonotype: An end of the junction does not agree with germline; a read error may underlie this. This chain uses TRBV27 with TRBJ2-1; 7 bases map to TRBD2. The length of the CDR3 is 18 residues. CDR1 and CDR2 (germline): MNHEY, SMNVEV (reference sequence). CDR3 in amino acids: CATPPPWCAASGYNEQFF. In DNA form, the CDR3 reads TGTGCCACGCCCCCCCCGTGGTGCGCGGCTAGCGGATACAACGAGCAGTTCTTC.

This clonotype was detected ten times or more. This chain uses TRBV28 with TRBJ2-4; D remains ambiguous. Trimming took 8 bases from V and 0 from J, leaving 8 bases between them. This CDR3 contains 13 residues. Germline lookup yields CDR1 MDHEN and CDR2 SYDVKM. CDR3 protein: CASSVLAKNIQYF. CDR3 nucleotide sequence: TGTGCCAGCTCTGTCCTAGCCAAAAACATTCAGTACTTC.

This chain joins TRBV2 and TRBJ1-5; D remains unclear. Germline CDR1 is SNHLY and CDR2 is FYNNEI. V gave up 6 bases and J gave up 0 bases, with 21 bases separating them. This CDR3 has 18 amino acids. The CDR3 sequence is CASSATPTNRGSNQPQHF. The CDR3 DNA sequence: TGTGCCAGCAGCGCTACCCCGACAAATCGAGGTAGCAATCAGCCCCAGCATTTT.

This clonotype was detected ten times or more. V gene TRBV4-3 combines with J gene TRBJ2-3; 7 bases agree with TRBD2. Looked up from germline, CDR1 is LGHNA and CDR2 is YSLEER. The CDR3 is made up of 17 amino acids. The J segment lost 6 bases and the V segment lost 0 bases, leaving 12 bases of the junction unmatched. The CDR3 protein is CASSQDRAGRVGDTQYF. In nucleotides, the CDR3 is TGCGCCAGCAGCCAAGATAGGGCAGGGAGGGTCGGCGATACGCAGTATTTT.

This clonotype was seen at least ten times. V is TRBV20-1 and J is TRBJ1-5; D remains unclear. V lost 1 base and J 1 base, leaving 11 bases between the germline ends. Germline loops: CDR1 DFQATT, CDR2 SNEGSKA (reference sequence). The length of the CDR3 is 15 residues. This CDR3 is CSARANMGSNQPQHF. The CDR3 DNA follows: TGCAGTGCTAGAGCGAATATGGGGAGCAATCAGCCCCAGCATTTT.